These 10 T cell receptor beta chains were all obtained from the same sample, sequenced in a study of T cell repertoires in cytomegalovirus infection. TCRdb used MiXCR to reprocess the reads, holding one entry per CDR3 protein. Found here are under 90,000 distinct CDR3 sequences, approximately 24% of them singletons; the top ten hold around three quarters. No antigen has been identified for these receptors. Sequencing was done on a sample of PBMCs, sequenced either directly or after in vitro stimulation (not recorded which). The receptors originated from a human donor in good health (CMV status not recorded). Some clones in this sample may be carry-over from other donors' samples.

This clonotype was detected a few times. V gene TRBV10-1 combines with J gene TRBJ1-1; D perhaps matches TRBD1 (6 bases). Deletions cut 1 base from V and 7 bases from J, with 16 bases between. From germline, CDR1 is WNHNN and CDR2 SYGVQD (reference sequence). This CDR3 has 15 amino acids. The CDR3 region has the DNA TGCGCCAGCAGTGAGTATCGCACAGGGTTTGGTGAAGCTTTCTTT. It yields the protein CASSEYRTGFGEAFF.

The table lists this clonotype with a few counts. CDR3 in amino acids: CASSPFLGGYEQYV. The CDR3 bases are TGTGCCAGCAGTCCCTTTCTCGGGGGGTACGAGCAGTACGTC. The chain combines TRBV27 with TRBJ2-7; 7 nucleotides agree with TRBD2. This CDR3 is 14 amino acids long. Losses at the gene ends were 5 bases for V and 4 bases for J; bases not matched to a gene: 8. CDR1 is MNHEY, CDR2 SMNVEV, per germline (reference sequence).

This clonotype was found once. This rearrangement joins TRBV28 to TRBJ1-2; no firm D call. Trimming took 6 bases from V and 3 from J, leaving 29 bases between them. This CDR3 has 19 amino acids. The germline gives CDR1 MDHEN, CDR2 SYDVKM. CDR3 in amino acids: CASRSRTGRRLAPDYGYTF. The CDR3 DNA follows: TGTGCCAGCAGGTCCAGAACGGGCAGGCGCTTAGCCCCTGACTATGGCTACACCTTC.

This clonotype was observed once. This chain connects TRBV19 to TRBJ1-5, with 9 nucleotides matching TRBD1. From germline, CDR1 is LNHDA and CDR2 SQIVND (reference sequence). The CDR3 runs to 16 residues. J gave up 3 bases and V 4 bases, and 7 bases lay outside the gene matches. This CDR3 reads CASSRGQGDNNQPQHF. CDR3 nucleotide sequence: TGTGCCAGTAGTAGGGGACAGGGAGATAACAATCAGCCCCAGCATTTT.

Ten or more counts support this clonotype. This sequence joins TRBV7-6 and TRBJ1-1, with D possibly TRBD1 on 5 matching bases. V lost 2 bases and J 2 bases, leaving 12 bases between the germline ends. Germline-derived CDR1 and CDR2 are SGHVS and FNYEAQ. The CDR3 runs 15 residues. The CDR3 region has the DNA TGTGCCAGCAGCTTAAGGCGGGGACCTAACACTGAAGCTTTCTTT. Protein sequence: CASSLRRGPNTEAFF.

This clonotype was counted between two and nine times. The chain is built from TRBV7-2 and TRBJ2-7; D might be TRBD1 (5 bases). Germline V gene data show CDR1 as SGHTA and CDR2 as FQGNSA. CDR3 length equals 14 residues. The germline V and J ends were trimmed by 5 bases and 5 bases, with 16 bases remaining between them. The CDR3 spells CASSPTGLFHEQYV. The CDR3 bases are TGTGCCAGCAGCCCAACAGGCCTTTTTCACGAGCAGTACGTC.

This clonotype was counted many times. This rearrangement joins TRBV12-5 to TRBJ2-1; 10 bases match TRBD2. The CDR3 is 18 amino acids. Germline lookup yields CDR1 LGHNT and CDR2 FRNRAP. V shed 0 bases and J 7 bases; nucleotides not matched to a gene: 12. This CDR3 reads CASGLVLDASGSPNEQFF. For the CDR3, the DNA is TGTGCTAGTGGTTTGGTACTCGATGCTAGCGGGAGTCCGAATGAGCAGTTCTTC.

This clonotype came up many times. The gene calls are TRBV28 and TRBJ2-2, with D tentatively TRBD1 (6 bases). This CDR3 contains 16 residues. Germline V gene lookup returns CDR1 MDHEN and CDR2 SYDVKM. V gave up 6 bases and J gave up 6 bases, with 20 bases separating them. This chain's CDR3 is CASSYPAGRGPGELFF. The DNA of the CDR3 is TGTGCCAGCAGCTATCCCGCCGGCAGGGGACCCGGGGAGCTGTTTTTT. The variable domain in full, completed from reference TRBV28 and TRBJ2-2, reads DVKVTQSSRYLVKRTGEKVFLECVQDMDHENMFWYRQDPGLGLRLIYFSYDVKMKEKGDIPEGYSVSREKKERFSLILESASTNQTSMYLCASSYPAGRGPGELFFGEGSRLTVL.

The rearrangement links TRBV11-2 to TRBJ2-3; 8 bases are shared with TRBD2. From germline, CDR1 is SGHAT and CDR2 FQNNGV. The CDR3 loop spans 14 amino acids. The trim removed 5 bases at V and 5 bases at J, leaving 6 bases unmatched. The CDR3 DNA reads TGTGCCAGCAGCCCGGGGACTAGTCAAGATACGCAGTATTTT. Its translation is CASSPGTSQDTQYF.

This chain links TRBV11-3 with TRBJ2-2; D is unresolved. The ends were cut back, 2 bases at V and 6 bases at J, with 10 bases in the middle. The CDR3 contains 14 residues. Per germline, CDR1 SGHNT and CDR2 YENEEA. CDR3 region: CASSLPVISGELFF. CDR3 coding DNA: TGTGCCAGCAGCTTACCAGTAATCTCCGGGGAGCTGTTTTTT.